Following are 5 T cell receptor beta chains from one sample sequenced in a study of cytomegalovirus exposure and HLA in healthy donors. A multiplex PCR was run with 60 Vbeta primers and 13 Jbeta primers. Method: immunoSEQ multiplex PCR; TCRdb's copy keeps in-frame clones and lacks some. This table holds 150,000 to 200,000 clones, approximately 77% found once. The material sequenced was PBMCs. These receptors all stem from a man in his fifties or sixties in good health and CMV-seropositive.

This chain joins TRBV4-1 and TRBJ1-1; D remains unclear. Germline V gene lookup returns CDR1 MGHRA and CDR2 YSYEKL. There are 14 residues in the CDR3. Deletions cut 0 bases from V and 1 base from J, with 6 bases between. The CDR3 sequence is CASSQDGKNTEAFF. In DNA, the CDR3 is TGCGCCAGCAGCCAAGACGGGAAGAACACTGAAGCTTTCTTT.

The chain combines TRBV6-5 with TRBJ1-1, with a possible D match to TRBD1 (6 bases). The germline V gene encodes CDR1 MNHEY and CDR2 SVGAGI. The CDR3 sequence is 14 residues long. Trimming cost V 0 bases and J 7 bases, with 12 bases left between them. The CDR3 sequence: CASSYSTGPNEAFF. The CDR3, as DNA: TGTGCCAGCAGTTACTCCACAGGGCCTAATGAAGCTTTCTTT.

There are a few counts of this clone. The J gene is TRBJ2-5, the V gene TRBV7-9, with 14 positions matching TRBD2. Unmatched junction bases numbered 7, after V lost 5 bases and J lost 5 bases. Germline CDR1 and CDR2: SEHNR and FQNEAQ (reference sequence). CDR3 length: 16 amino acids. The DNA of the CDR3 is TGTGCCAGCAGCCCCCCGGGACTAGCGGGGGCTGAGACCCAGTACTTC. This translates into CASSPPGLAGAETQYF.

V gene TRBV18 combines with J gene TRBJ2-7, with 7 positions matching TRBD1. CDR1 and CDR2 from the germline V gene are KGHSH and LQKENI. After removal of 1 base from V and 3 bases from J, the junction contained 3 bases not matched to a gene. The CDR3 runs 14 residues. CDR3 region: CASSPRDSYYEQYF. The CDR3 DNA sequence: TGTGCCAGCTCACCACGGGACAGCTACTACGAGCAGTACTTC.

Details on this clone: Other DNA sequences of this sample code for an identical CDR3. This sequence joins TRBV15 and TRBJ2-5, with TRBD2 as a possible D gene (5 bases). The germline V gene encodes CDR1 LNHNV and CDR2 YYDKDF (reference sequence). The CDR3 has 12 amino acids. The V end was cut by 1 base, the J end by 5 bases, with 5 bases between. The CDR3 bases are TGTGCCACCAGCAGAGGGAGGGAGACCCAGTACTTC. Translating it yields CATSRGRETQYF. The full variable domain, its missing parts supplied by reference TRBV15 and TRBJ2-5, is DAMVIQNPRYQVTQFGKPVTLSCSQTLNHNVMYWYQQKSSQAPKLLFHYYDKDFNNEADTPDNFQSRRPNTSFCFLDIRSPGLGDTAMYLCATSRGRETQYFGPGTRLLVL.